The 14 T cell receptor beta chains presented below share a single source sample, sequenced in a study of T-cell reconstitution after alpha-beta-depleted transplantation in children (dated by TCRdb to 2015 to 2016). The treatment or condition tag for this specimen amounts to: allogeneic hematopoietic cell transplantation with graft depleted of TCRalphabeta T cells and CD19 B cells. The method was PCR. The data were produced on an Illumina HiSeq 2500. Molecular barcoding was employed in the preparation of TCR libraries, with unique molecular identifiers being used to normalize TCRbeta repertoire quantification. TCRdb reprocessed the public reads (quality trimming at Q25 with fastp, clone calling with MiXCR) and kept in-frame beta chains. Each record represents a unique CDR3 protein, reported with the most common genes and DNA among its rows. In all, the sample holds hundreds of thousands of distinct CDR3 sequences, and under 15% of those were seen once. Over 2% of the sample lies in the top ten.

This specimen was PBMCs, mostly from graft donor cells, taken 360 days after TCRalphabeta/CD19-depleted stem cell transplant. The receptors derive from a male patient aged 10 to 17 who had a stem cell transplant for acute myeloid leukemia, so the T cells may come from the graft donor.

The sample holds many counts of this clonotype. V usage is TRBV15 and J usage is TRBJ2-7; tentatively, D is TRBD1 (6 bases). The V end was cut by 1 base, the J end by 2 bases, with 12 bases between. Germline V gene data show CDR1 as LNHNV and CDR2 as YYDKDF (reference sequence). The CDR3 is made up of 15 amino acids. Here the CDR3 DNA reads TGTGCCACCAGCAGAGGTGGCACAGGGACCTACGAGCAGTACTTC. It yields the protein CATSRGGTGTYEQYF.

The rearrangement links TRBV14 to TRBJ2-4, with D perhaps matching TRBD1 or TRBD2 (5 bases each). This CDR3 comprises 14 residues. Trimming stripped 4 bases from V and 1 base from J, with 8 bases between. Germline V gives CDR1 SGHDN, CDR2 FVKESK. The CDR3, as DNA: TGTGCCAGCAGCCGATGGGGGGCCAAAAACATTCAGTACTTC. This sequence encodes CASSRWGAKNIQYF.

The chain carries TRBV7-9 and TRBJ1-5; 11 bases match TRBD1. This CDR3 is built from 17 residues. Trimming took 6 bases from V and 2 from J; bases not matched to a gene: 9. Germline CDR1 is SEHNR and CDR2 is FQNEAQ (reference sequence). The CDR3 region is CASRSGQGAPGNQPQHF. In DNA, the CDR3 is TGTGCCAGCAGATCCGGACAGGGGGCGCCGGGCAATCAGCCCCAGCATTTT.

The rearrangement links TRBV5-1 to TRBJ1-5, with 7 nucleotides matching TRBD1. The junction had 2 bases not matched to a gene; V was cut back by 0 bases and J by 2 bases. Germline CDR1 SGHRS, CDR2 YFSETQ. This CDR3 comprises 15 residues. The CDR3: CASSLGTGGNQPQHF. The CDR3 DNA reads as TGCGCCAGCAGCTTGGGCACAGGGGGCAATCAGCCCCAGCATTTT.

This clonotype was detected many times. The chain links TRBV29-1 to TRBJ2-7; D perhaps matches TRBD1 (6 bases). Germline V CDR1 and CDR2: SQVTM, ANQGSEA. Trimming stripped 6 bases from V and 5 bases from J, with 14 bases between. CDR3 length equals 12 residues. The DNA for the CDR3 is TGCAGCGTGATACAGGGTCCCGACGAGCAGTACTTC. This translates into CSVIQGPDEQYF.

The chain recombines TRBV15 with TRBJ2-7; the D is unclear. CDR1 and CDR2 (germline): LNHNV, YYDKDF (reference sequence). The V gene lost 0 bases and the J gene lost 1 base, with 7 bases spanning the gap. The CDR3 spans 14 residues. For the CDR3, the DNA is TGTGCCACCAGCAGAGATAGGGCTTCCTACGAGCAGTACTTC. It yields the protein CATSRDRASYEQYF.

This sequence joins TRBV6-5 and TRBJ2-7; D is perhaps TRBD2 (6 bases). Germline CDR1 MNHEY, CDR2 SVGAGI. Trimming stripped 0 bases from V and 0 bases from J, with 12 bases between. The CDR3 totals 16 residues. The CDR3: CASSYSRRTISYEQYF. The CDR3, as DNA: TGTGCCAGCAGTTACTCGCGCCGGACTATCTCCTACGAGCAGTACTTC.

This rearrangement joins TRBV29-1 to TRBJ2-7, with D unclear. V was shortened by 4 bases and J by 1 base, with 11 bases between the two germline ends. There are 13 residues in the CDR3. In germline, CDR1 is SQVTM, CDR2 ANQGSEA. The CDR3 reads CSVAPTFSYEQYF. CDR3 DNA: TGCAGCGTTGCTCCGACATTTTCCTACGAGCAGTACTTC.

The V gene is TRBV19, the J gene TRBJ2-7; TRBD2 agrees at 9 bases. The CDR3 extends over 15 amino acids. V lost 1 base and J lost 1; bases outside the gene matches: 2. The germline CDR1 and CDR2 sequences are LNHDA and SQIVND (reference sequence). CDR3 sequence reads: CASSIAAGGSYEQYF. CDR3 DNA: TGTGCCAGTAGTATAGCAGCGGGAGGATCCTACGAGCAGTACTTC.

This clonotype showed up just a few times. This chain uses TRBV3-1 with TRBJ2-7; D not certain. V was trimmed by 4 bases and J by 5 bases, leaving 12 bases between them. Germline CDR1 reads LGHDT; CDR2 reads YNNKEL (reference sequence). The length of the CDR3 is 13 residues. This CDR3 is CASSRLRVHEQYF. CDR3 in DNA: TGTGCCAGCAGCCGTCTTCGGGTCCACGAGCAGTACTTC.

A few counts support this clonotype. The J gene is TRBJ2-3, the V gene TRBV29-1, with 10 bases fitting TRBD1. This CDR3 contains 14 residues. Losses at the gene ends were 7 bases for V and 3 bases for J; bases not matched to a gene: 7. Per the germline V gene, CDR1 is SQVTM and CDR2 is ANQGSEA. This CDR3 reads CSATDRGPTDTQYF. CDR3 bases: TGCAGCGCTACAGACAGGGGGCCAACAGATACGCAGTATTTT.

This clonotype was found a few times. CDR3 in amino acids: CASSFVGDEQFF. The CDR3 coding sequence is TGTGCCAGCAGTTTTGTCGGAGATGAGCAGTTCTTC. This chain links TRBV12-3 or TRBV12-4 with TRBJ2-1; no clear D gene. This CDR3 contains 12 residues. V was clipped by 3 bases and J by 8 bases, with 8 bases between them.

This clonotype showed up just a few times. The rearrangement joins TRBV2 to TRBJ2-7, with D uncertain. There are 16 residues in the CDR3. Germline V gene data show CDR1 as SNHLY and CDR2 as FYNNEI. Trimming removed 0 bases at V and 3 bases at J, with 15 bases between. The CDR3 coding sequence is TGTGCCAGCAGTGAAGCAGGACGGTGGATCATCTACGAGCAGTACTTC. Protein product: CASSEAGRWIIYEQYF.

In its sample, this clonotype was seen many times. The chain combines TRBV5-1 with TRBJ2-1; 14 positions match TRBD2. With V trimmed by 0 bases and J by 4 bases, 6 bases remained unmatched. The CDR3 extends over 18 amino acids. The V gene's germline CDR1 is SGHRS and CDR2 YFSETQ. The CDR3 DNA reads TGCGCCAGCAGCTTGGGACTAGCGGGAGGGCTTATATACAATGAGCAGTTCTTC. This encodes CASSLGLAGGLIYNEQFF.